These 16 T cell receptor beta chains were all obtained from the same sample, sequenced in a study of OX40 agonist ivuxolimab in advanced cancers. Measured with immunoSEQ multiplex PCR; TCRdb has only the in-frame clones, and not every one. This sample has 17,000 or so clones, with just over 85% found just once. The sample in question was CD4+ or CD8+ T cells sorted from blood, obtained in a trial of the OX40 agonist ivuxolimab. These receptors originate from an adult with an advanced solid tumor such as melanoma, head and neck, liver or kidney cancer.

The gene calls are TRBV6-1 and TRBJ1-1; maybe TRBD1 (6 bases). The CDR3 has 14 amino acids. V was cut by 1 base and J by 6 bases, with 12 bases left in between. Per the germline V gene, CDR1 is MNHNS and CDR2 is SASEGT. CDR3 in amino acids: CASSEGSGGSEAFF. Here the CDR3 DNA reads TGTGCCAGCAGTGAAGGAAGTGGGGGCTCTGAAGCTTTCTTT.

The gene calls are TRBV11-3 and TRBJ1-1, with D perhaps TRBD1 (5 bases). Per germline, CDR1 SGHNT and CDR2 YENEEA. This CDR3 contains 15 residues. V lost 5 bases and J lost 6, with 19 bases in between. This chain's CDR3 is CASSPVRGALAEAFF. CDR3 bases: TGTGCCAGCAGCCCGGTTCGAGGGGCGCTGGCTGAAGCTTTCTTT.

Here the CDR3 DNA reads TGTGCCATCAAACCGGGGCAGGGGGCTGTCTCCGAGCAGTACTTC. It encodes CAIKPGQGAVSEQYF. The chain links TRBV10-3 to TRBJ2-7; 8 bases fit TRBD1. With V trimmed by 7 bases and J by 6 bases, 14 bases remained unmatched. The CDR3 is 15 residues long. Germline lookup yields CDR1 ENHRY and CDR2 SYGVKD.

The table lists this clone with a count of one. This chain links TRBV7-2 with TRBJ2-3, with 11 bases that match TRBD1. The trim removed 4 bases at V and 4 bases at J, leaving 1 base unmatched. CDR1 is SGHTA and CDR2 is FQGNSA in the germline V gene. CDR3 size: 14 residues. The CDR3, as DNA: TGTGCCAGCAGCTGGGGACAGGGGGCAGATACGCAGTATTTT. Translated, it gives CASSWGQGADTQYF. Looking up the rest from reference TRBV7-2 and TRBJ2-3 gives the full variable domain: GAGVSQSPSNKVTEKGKDVELRCDPISGHTALYWYRQSLGQGLEFLIYFQGNSAPDKSGLPSDRFSAERTGGSVSTLTIQRTQQEDSAVYLCASSWGQGADTQYFGPGTRLTVL.

CDR3 sequence (DNA): TGTGCCATTACGACGGACAGTGGAAGCAATCAGCCCCAGCATTTT. This codes for CAITTDSGSNQPQHF. The chain joins TRBV28 to TRBJ1-5; possible D gene TRBD1, 6 bases. The CDR3 is 15 amino acids. Germline V gives CDR1 MDHEN, CDR2 SYDVKM. Between the trimmed V and J ends, which lost 10 bases and 1 base, there was a span of 17 bases.

This clone is judged medium-sized. The chain combines TRBV4-1 with TRBJ2-7; D possibly corresponds to TRBD2 (5 bases). Germline CDR1 and CDR2: MGHRA and YSYEKL. Trimming took 3 bases from V and 1 from J, leaving 10 bases between them. This CDR3 region has 14 residues. The CDR3 reads CASSQEAASYEQYF. For the CDR3, the DNA is TGCGCCAGCAGCCAGGAAGCGGCGTCCTACGAGCAGTACTTC.

This chain joins TRBV13 and TRBJ1-6; tentatively, D is TRBD1 (5 bases). Germline V lookup: CDR1 PRHDT, CDR2 FYEKMQ (reference sequence). The CDR3 runs to 15 residues. The V and J ends lost 4 bases and 5 bases respectively, with 12 bases between them. The CDR3 sequence is CASSSGEFDNSPLHF. The CDR3 DNA follows: TGTGCCAGCAGCTCGGGGGAATTTGATAATTCACCCCTCCACTTT.

The chain recombines TRBV4-1 with TRBJ1-5; D may be TRBD1 (5 bases). Trimming removed 1 base at V and 0 bases at J, with 10 bases between. The CDR3 is 16 residues long. Per the germline V gene, CDR1 is MGHRA and CDR2 is YSYEKL. The CDR3 nucleotides are TGCGCCAGCAGCCAAGGACCAGGGCTTAGCAATCAGCCCCAGCATTTT. Translated: CASSQGPGLSNQPQHF.

This clone has only one observation. The chain joins TRBV4-1 to TRBJ2-7; 9 bases map to TRBD2. Germline V gene data show CDR1 as MGHRA and CDR2 as YSYEKL. V gave up 3 bases and J gave up 3 bases; unmatched junction bases: 0. CDR3 length equals 13 residues. Written as DNA, the CDR3 is TGCGCCAGCAGCCAGACTAGCGGCTACGAGCAGTACTTC. It codes for CASSQTSGYEQYF.

The chain links TRBV21-1 to TRBJ1-5; the table's TRBD1 call for D was not verified on the DNA. TRBV21-1 is classified as a pseudogene. The CDR3 consists of 18 residues. The CDR3 DNA is TGTGCCAGCAGCAAAGTCGAGAGGGCAGACAGGGGTGGACAGCCCCAGCATTTT. It encodes CASSKVERADRGGQPQHF.

The V and J genes are TRBV6-6 and TRBJ1-5; 9 nucleotides align to TRBD1. The CDR3 totals 15 residues. The germline CDR1 and CDR2 sequences are MNHNY and SVGAGI (reference sequence). The V and J ends lost 4 bases and 6 bases, in that order; junction bases with no gene match: 7. CDR3 protein: CASSSPGQGIQPQHF. CDR3 nucleotides: TGTGCCAGCAGTTCCCCGGGACAGGGTATTCAGCCCCAGCATTTT.

The chain employs TRBV6-6 and TRBJ2-5, with 8 bases fitting TRBD1. CDR3 length: 14 residues. V lost 6 bases to trimming and J lost 2 bases; unmatched junction nucleotides: 5. Germline-derived CDR1 and CDR2 are MNHNY and SVGAGI (reference sequence). This CDR3 is CASRGTGLQETQYF. Here the CDR3 DNA reads TGTGCCAGCAGGGGGACAGGCCTACAAGAGACCCAGTACTTC.

The chain recombines TRBV10-3 with TRBJ2-7; unclear D gene. CDR1 and CDR2 (germline): ENHRY, SYGVKD. The CDR3 consists of 13 residues. V was cut by 6 bases and J by 2 bases, with 11 bases left in between. As DNA, the CDR3 is TGTGCCATCAGGGACCTCCAAGCCTACGAGCAGTACTTC. Its protein product is CAIRDLQAYEQYF.

This chain joins TRBV28 and TRBJ1-1, with D uncertain. Trimming took 5 bases from V and 1 from J, leaving 11 bases between them. The CDR3 spans 14 residues. The V gene's germline CDR1 is MDHEN and CDR2 SYDVKM. In DNA, the CDR3 is TGTGCCAGCAGTAACCCCAGGAAGAACACTGAAGCTTTCTTT. Translating gives CASSNPRKNTEAFF.

This chain uses TRBV11-2 with TRBJ2-1; no reliable D call. The CDR3 is made up of 12 amino acids. Trimming cost V 4 bases and J 10 bases, with 11 bases left between them. From germline, CDR1 is SGHAT and CDR2 FQNNGV. CDR3 nucleotides: TGTGCCAGCAGCTGGCCCGCCGGGGAGCAGTTCTTC. The encoded protein is CASSWPAGEQFF.

The rearrangement uses TRBV25-1 and TRBJ2-5; 8 bases map to TRBD2. This CDR3 has 14 residues. Per germline, CDR1 MGHDK and CDR2 SYGVNS. J gave up 6 bases and V 2 bases, and 5 bases lay outside the gene matches. The CDR3: CASSEGLAGKTQYF. The CDR3 region has the DNA TGTGCCAGCAGTGAAGGCTTAGCGGGGAAGACCCAGTACTTC.